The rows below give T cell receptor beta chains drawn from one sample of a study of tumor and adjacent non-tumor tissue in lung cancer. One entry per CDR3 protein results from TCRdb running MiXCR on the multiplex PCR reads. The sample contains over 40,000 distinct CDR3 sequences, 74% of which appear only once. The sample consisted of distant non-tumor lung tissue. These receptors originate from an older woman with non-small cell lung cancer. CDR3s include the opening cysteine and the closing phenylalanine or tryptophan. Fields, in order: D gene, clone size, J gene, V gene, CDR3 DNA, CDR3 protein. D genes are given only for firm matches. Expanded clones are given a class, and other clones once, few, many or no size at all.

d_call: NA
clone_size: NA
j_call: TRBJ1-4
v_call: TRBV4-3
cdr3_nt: TGCACCAGCAGCCAAGATGCGAGGGTGACTAATGAGAAACTGTTTTTT
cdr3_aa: CTSSQDARVTNEKLFF

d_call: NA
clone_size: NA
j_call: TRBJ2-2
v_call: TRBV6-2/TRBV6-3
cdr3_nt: TGTGCCAGCAGTTACATCCAACAGAGGGCCAGCACCGGCGAGCTGTTTTTT
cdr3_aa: CASSYIQQRASTGELFF

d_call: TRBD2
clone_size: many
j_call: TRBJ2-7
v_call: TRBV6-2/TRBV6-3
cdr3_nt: TGTGCCAGCAGTTACGCGACTAGCGGGAGTCGTGACGAGCAGTACTTC
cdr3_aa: CASSYATSGSRDEQYF

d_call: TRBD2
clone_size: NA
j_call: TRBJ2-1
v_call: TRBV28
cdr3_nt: TGTGCCAGCAGTTTAGCGTCTAGCGGGACTTACAATGAGCAATCCTTC
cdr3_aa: CASSLASSGTYNEQSF

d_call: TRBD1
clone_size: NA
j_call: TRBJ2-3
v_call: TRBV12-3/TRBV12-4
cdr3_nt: TGTGCCAGCTGTTCAACCGAGACAGGGGCGACAGATACACAGTATTTT
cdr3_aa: CASCSTETGATDTQYF

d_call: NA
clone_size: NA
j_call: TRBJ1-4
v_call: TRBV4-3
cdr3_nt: TGCGCTAGCAGCCGCAAGTCGGGTGGGGGAAGCGAAAAAGTGTTTTTT
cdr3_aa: CASSRKSGGGSEKVFF

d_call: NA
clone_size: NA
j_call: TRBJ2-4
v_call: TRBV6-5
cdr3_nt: TGTGCCAGCAGTTATGGACTATATCTGAACATTCAGTACTTC
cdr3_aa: CASSYGLYLNIQYF

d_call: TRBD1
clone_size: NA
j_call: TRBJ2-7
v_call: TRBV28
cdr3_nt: TGTGCCAGCAGCCCCACAGGGGGCCAGTCGGGGTACGAGCAGTACTTC
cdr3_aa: CASSPTGGQSGYEQYF

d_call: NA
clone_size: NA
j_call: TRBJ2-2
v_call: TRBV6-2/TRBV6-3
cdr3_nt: TGTCCCAGCAGCTACACCCAACAGAGGGCCGACACCGGGGAGCTGTTTTTT
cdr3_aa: CPSSYTQQRADTGELFF

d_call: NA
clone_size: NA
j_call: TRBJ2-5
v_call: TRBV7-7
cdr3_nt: TGTGCTAGCAGCTCTTCATCAGAGACCCAGTACTTC
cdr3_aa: CASSSSSETQYF

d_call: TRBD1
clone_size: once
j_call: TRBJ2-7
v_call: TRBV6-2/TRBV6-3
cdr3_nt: TGTGCCAGCAGTTACAGACAGGGGGCTAAGAATGAACAGTACTTC
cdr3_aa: CASSYRQGAKNEQYF

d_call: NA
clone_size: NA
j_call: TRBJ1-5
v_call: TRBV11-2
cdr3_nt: TGTGCCATCAGCTTTACCGGGAGTGAGCCCCAGCATTTC
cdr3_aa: CAISFTGSEPQHF

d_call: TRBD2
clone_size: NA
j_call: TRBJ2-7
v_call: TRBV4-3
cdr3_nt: TGCGCCGGCAGCCCGTGGACTAGCGGGAGGATCTCCTACGAGCAGTACTTC
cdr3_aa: CAGSPWTSGRISYEQYF

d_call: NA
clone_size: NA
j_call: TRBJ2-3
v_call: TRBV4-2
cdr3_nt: TGTACAAGCAGCCAGGATTGGGAGCGGTCTAGCACAGATACGCAGTATTTT
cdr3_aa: CTSSQDWERSSTDTQYF

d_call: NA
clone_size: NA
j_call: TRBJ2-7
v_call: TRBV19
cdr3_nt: TGTGCCAGTAGCACATGGCCCTACGAGCAGTACTTC
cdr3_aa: CASSTWPYEQYF

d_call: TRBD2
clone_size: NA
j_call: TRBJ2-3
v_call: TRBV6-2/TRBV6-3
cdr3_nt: TGTGCCAGCAGTTTACTAGCTAGCGGTAATACCGCAGATACGCAGTATTTT
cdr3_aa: CASSLLASGNTADTQYF

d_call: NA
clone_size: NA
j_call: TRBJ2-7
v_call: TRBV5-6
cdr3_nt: TGTGCCAGCAACTCTGGGCACGTCGGCTACGAGCAGTACTTC
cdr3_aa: CASNSGHVGYEQYF

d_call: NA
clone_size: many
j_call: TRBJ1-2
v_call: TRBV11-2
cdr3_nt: TGTGACAGCAGCTTCATGACAGGACGGCTCAACTATGGCTACACCTTC
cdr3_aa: CDSSFMTGRLNYGYTF

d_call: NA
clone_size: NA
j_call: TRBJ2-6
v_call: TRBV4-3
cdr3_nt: TGCGTCAGTAGCCAAGATGGAGCGGGGGCCAACGTCCTGACTTTC
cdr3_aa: CVSSQDGAGANVLTF

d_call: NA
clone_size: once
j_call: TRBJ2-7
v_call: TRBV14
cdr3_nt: TGTGGCAGCAGCCAAACCCGGGACTACGAGCAGTACTTC
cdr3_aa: CGSSQTRDYEQYF

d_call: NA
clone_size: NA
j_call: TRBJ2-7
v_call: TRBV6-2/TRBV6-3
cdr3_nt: TGTGCCAGTAGTTCCTCGGGGGGCTACGAGCACCACTTC
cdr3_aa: CASSSSGGYEHHF

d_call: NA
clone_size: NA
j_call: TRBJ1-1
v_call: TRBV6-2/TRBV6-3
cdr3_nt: TGTGCCAGCAGTACTAACCCTCTCTGGGAAGTCACCGAAGCTTTCTTT
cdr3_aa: CASSTNPLWEVTEAFF

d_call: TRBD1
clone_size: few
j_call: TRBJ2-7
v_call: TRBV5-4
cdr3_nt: TGTGCCAGCAACATGGGACAGTTCTCCCACGAGCAGTACTTC
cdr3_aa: CASNMGQFSHEQYF

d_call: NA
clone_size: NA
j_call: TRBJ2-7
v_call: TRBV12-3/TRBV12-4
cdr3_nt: TGTGCCAGCGGTTGGCATAGGACTCTCAACGAGCAGTACTTC
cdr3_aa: CASGWHRTLNEQYF

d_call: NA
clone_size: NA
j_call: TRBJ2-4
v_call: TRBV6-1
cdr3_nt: TGTGCCTACAGTGAAGAGTGTCGGGGAGCCAAAAACATTCAGTACTTC
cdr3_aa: CAYSEECRGAKNIQYF

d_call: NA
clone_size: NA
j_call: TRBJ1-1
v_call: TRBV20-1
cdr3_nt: TGCAGTGGGGAGGATGGGGTTAACAGTGAAGCTTTCTTT
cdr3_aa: CSGEDGVNSEAFF

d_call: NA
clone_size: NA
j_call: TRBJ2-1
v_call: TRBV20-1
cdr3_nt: TGCAGTGCCCCGACGGGGGAACTCTCTTACAATGAGCAGTTCTTC
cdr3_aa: CSAPTGELSYNEQFF

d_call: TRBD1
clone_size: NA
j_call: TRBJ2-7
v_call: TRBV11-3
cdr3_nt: TGTACCAGCAGCTTGGGACAGGGAAACTATAAGGGGTACGAGCAGTACTTC
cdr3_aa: CTSSLGQGNYKGYEQYF

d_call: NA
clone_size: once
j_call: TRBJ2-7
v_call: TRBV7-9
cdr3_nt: TGTACCAGCAGCGCGAACGGGAGCCACGAGCAGTACTTC
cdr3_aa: CTSSANGSHEQYF

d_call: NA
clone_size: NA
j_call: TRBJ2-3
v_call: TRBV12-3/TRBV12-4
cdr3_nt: TGCGCCAGCAATCCCCTGGCGGCCCGCACAGATACGCAGTATTTT
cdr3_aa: CASNPLAARTDTQYF

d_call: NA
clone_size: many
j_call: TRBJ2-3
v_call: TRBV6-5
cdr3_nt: TGTGCCAGCAGAGAAGGACAGCACACAGATACGCAGTATTTT
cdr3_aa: CASREGQHTDTQYF

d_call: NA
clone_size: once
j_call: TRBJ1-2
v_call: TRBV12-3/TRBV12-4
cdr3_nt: TGTGCCAGCACTTCCGGGAGAGTTGGGGGCTATGGCTACACCTTC
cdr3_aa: CASTSGRVGGYGYTF

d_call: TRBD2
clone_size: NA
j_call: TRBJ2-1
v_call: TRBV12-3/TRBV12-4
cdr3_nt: TGTGCCAGCACTTCCCTAGCGGGAGGACTTTACAACGAGCAGTTCTTC
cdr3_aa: CASTSLAGGLYNEQFF

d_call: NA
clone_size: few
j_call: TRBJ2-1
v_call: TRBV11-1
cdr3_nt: TGTGCCAGCAGCAGGGCCGGTGCATTCGATGAGCAGTTCTTC
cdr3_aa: CASSRAGAFDEQFF

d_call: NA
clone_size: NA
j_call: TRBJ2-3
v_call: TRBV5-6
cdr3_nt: TGTGCCAGCAGCTTGCGAAGCCGCACAGATACGCAGTATTTC
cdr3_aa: CASSLRSRTDTQYF

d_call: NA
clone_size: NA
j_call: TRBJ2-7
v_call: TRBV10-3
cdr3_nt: TGTGTCATCAGTGAGCGAAGCCGGGACGACGAGCAGTACTTC
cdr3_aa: CVISERSRDDEQYF

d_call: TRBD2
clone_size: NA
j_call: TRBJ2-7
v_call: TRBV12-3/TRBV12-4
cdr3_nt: TGTGCCAGCTTGGGGGGGGGATCCTACGAGCAGCACTTC
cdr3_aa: CASLGGGSYEQHF

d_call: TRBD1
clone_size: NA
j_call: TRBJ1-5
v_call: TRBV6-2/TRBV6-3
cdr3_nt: TGTGCCACTAAGACGGACAGGGATTTCAATCAGCCCCAGCATTTT
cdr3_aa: CATKTDRDFNQPQHF

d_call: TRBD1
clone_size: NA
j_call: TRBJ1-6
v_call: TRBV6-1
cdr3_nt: TGTGTCAGCAGTGTGAAAGGACAGGGGTCATCACCACTCCACTTT
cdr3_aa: CVSSVKGQGSSPLHF

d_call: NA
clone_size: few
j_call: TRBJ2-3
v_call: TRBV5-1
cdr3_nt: TGCGCCAGCAGAGAGAGCACCACAGATACGCAGTATTTT
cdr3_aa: CASRESTTDTQYF

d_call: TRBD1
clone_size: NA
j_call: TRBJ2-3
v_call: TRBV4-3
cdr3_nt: TGCGCCAGCAGCCAGGGACAGGGTGTAACAGATACACAGTGTTTT
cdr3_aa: CASSQGQGVTDTQCF

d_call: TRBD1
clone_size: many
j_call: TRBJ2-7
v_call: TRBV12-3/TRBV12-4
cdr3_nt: TGTGCCAGCAGTTTAGCGCAAGGACAGGGCGGCGAGCAGTACTTC
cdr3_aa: CASSLAQGQGGEQYF

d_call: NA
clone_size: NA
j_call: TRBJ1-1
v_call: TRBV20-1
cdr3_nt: TGCAGTGCCGGTTCGAACATTGAAGCTTTCTTT
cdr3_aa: CSAGSNIEAFF

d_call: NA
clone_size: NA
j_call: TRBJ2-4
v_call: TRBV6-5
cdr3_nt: TGTGCCAGCAGAGACGGAGGGGCCGGCATTCATTACTTC
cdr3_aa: CASRDGGAGIHYF

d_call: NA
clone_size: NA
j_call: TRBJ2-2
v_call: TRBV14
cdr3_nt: TGTGCCAGCGGCCAGACCCCGAACACCGTGGAGCTGTTTTTT
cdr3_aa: CASGQTPNTVELFF

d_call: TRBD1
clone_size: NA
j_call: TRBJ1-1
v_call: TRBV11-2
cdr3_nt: TGTGTCGGCAGATCCGGGGACAGGGGCATGAACATTGAAGCTTTCTTC
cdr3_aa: CVGRSGDRGMNIEAFF

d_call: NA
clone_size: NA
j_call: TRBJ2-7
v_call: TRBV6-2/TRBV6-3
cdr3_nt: TGTGCCAGCAGTTATGGAGGGACAGTATACGAGCAGTACTTC
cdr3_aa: CASSYGGTVYEQYF

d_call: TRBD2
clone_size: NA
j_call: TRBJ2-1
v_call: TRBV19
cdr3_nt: TGTGCCAGTAGTATTGCTAGCGGGGCGAACAATGGGCAGTTCTTC
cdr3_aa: CASSIASGANNGQFF

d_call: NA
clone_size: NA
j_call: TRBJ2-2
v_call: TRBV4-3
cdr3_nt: TGCGCCAACAGCCAAGACCCCGGCGGGTTTAACACCGGGGGGCTGTTTTTT
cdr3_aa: CANSQDPGGFNTGGLFF

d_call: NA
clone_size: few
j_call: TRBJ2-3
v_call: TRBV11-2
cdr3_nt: TGTGCCAGCAGCATTACTAGTTGGCTCACAGATACGCAGTATTTT
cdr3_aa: CASSITSWLTDTQYF

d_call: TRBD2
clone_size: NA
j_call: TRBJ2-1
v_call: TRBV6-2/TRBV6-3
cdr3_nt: TGTGCCAGCAGGGGACTAGCCCCCTACAATGAGCAATTCTTC
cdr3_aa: CASRGLAPYNEQFF

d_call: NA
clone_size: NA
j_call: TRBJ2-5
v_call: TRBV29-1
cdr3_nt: TGTAGCGCCGAACCCGGGGAGACCGAGTATTTC
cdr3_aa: CSAEPGETEYF

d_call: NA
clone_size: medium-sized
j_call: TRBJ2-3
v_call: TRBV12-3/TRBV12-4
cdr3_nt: TGTGCCAGCAGTCCCCTGGCGGCCCGCACAGATACGCAGTATTTT
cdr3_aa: CASSPLAARTDTQYF